Listed here are 9 T cell receptor beta chains from one sample, sequenced in a study of CD8 T cells in ankylosing spondylitis. One entry per CDR3 protein, called by TCRdb with MiXCR from the 5' RACE reads. Of roughly 200,000 distinct CDR3 sequences in the sample, 9.5% to 15% were seen once. Sequenced input: blood, either unsorted or a sorted T cell fraction (not recorded which). The receptor source for this set is a male donor with ankylosing spondylitis or in good health (not recorded which).

This clonotype was seen repeatedly, ten times or more. The chain employs TRBV12-3 or TRBV12-4 and TRBJ2-7, with TRBD2 identical over 12 bases. This CDR3 region has 14 residues. Losses at the gene ends were 4 bases for V and 5 bases for J; bases not matched to a gene: 3. In DNA, the CDR3 is TGTGCCAGCAGTTCGGGACTAGCGGGTGACGAGCAGTACTTC. This encodes CASSSGLAGDEQYF.

This clonotype showed up many times. The V call is TRBV6-5, the J call TRBJ2-7; the D gene is possibly TRBD2 (6 bases). CDR1 and CDR2 (germline): MNHEY, SVGAGI. The CDR3 consists of 17 residues. V was clipped by 0 bases and J by 5 bases, with 20 bases between them. For the CDR3, the DNA is TGTGCCAGCAGTTACTCGATGCCCCCGGCTAGCGCCCACGAGCAGTACTTC. Protein product: CASSYSMPPASAHEQYF.

The chain links TRBV6-1 to TRBJ2-5; D remains ambiguous. The CDR3 consists of 13 residues. Germline V gene data show CDR1 as MNHNS and CDR2 as SASEGT. The V and J ends lost 1 base and 4 bases respectively, with 7 bases between them. The CDR3 sequence: CASSEVDLETQYF. CDR3 coding DNA: TGTGCCAGCAGTGAAGTTGACTTAGAGACCCAGTACTTC.

This clonotype was counted only a few times. The chain is built from TRBV10-3 and TRBJ2-2; D is unclear. The germline V gene encodes CDR1 ENHRY and CDR2 SYGVKD. V gave up 2 bases and J gave up 5 bases, with 6 bases separating them. The CDR3 runs 13 residues. In DNA, the CDR3 is TGTGCCATCAGTGAGGGTACAACCGGGGAGCTGTTTTTT. Translation: CAISEGTTGELFF.

The genes are TRBV10-1 and TRBJ2-7; possible D gene TRBD1, 5 bases. The germline V gene has CDR1 WNHNN and CDR2 SYGVQD (reference sequence). The CDR3 totals 15 residues. Trimming shortened V by 2 bases and J by 5 bases, and 16 bases separated the two germline ends. As DNA, the CDR3 is TGCGCCAGCAGTGAGAGGGCCAGGGAAAGCGACGAGCAGTACTTC. Protein sequence: CASSERARESDEQYF.

The chain links TRBV2 to TRBJ2-3; D not resolved. The CDR3 loop spans 14 amino acids. Germline V gene lookup returns CDR1 SNHLY and CDR2 FYNNEI. Trimming took 3 bases from V and 4 from J, leaving 11 bases between them. CDR3 sequence (DNA): TGTGCCAGCAGTGATGCCCCCAGACCAGATACGCAGTATTTT. This translates into CASSDAPRPDTQYF.

The chain links TRBV4-2 to TRBJ1-4, with unresolved D. In germline, CDR1 is LGHNA, CDR2 YNFKEQ. The length of the CDR3 is 14 residues. Trimming shortened V by 4 bases and J by 4 bases, and 10 bases separated the two germline ends. CDR3 in amino acids: CASSPGRINEKLFF. The CDR3 DNA reads as TGTGCCAGCAGCCCTGGACGGATTAATGAAAAACTGTTTTTT.

V is TRBV20-1 and J is TRBJ1-1; the match to TRBD1 covers 8 bases. The CDR3 is 13 amino acids. Per the germline V gene, CDR1 is DFQATT and CDR2 is SNEGSKA (reference sequence). The V gene end was trimmed by 3 bases and the J gene end by 5 bases; junction bases not matched to a gene: 5. CDR3 bases: TGCAGTGCTAGTGGGACAGGCGGAACTGAAGCTTTCTTT. Its protein is CSASGTGGTEAFF.

V is TRBV29-1 and J is TRBJ1-6, with 9 bases that match TRBD1. The CDR3 has 14 amino acids. The V segment lost 6 bases and the J segment 8 bases; nucleotides outside the gene matches: 8. Germline V gene sequence: CDR1 SQVTM, CDR2 ANQGSEA. CDR3 sequence: CSVQTGGIDSPLHF. The CDR3 DNA is TGCAGCGTCCAGACAGGGGGGATTGATTCACCCCTCCACTTT. Combining the CDR3 with reference TRBV29-1 and TRBJ1-6 gives the whole variable domain SAVISQKPSRDICQRGTSLTIQCQVDSQVTMMFWYRQQPGQSLTLIATANQGSEATYESGFVIDKFPISRPNLTFSTLTVSNMSPEDSSIYLCSVQTGGIDSPLHFGNGTRLTVT.